This TCR beta chain was profiled in a study of Graves' ophthalmopathy and Graves' hyperthyroidism. The TCR beta CDR3 regions underwent amplification from RNA transcripts. RT-PCR was first run with HTBI primers, then multiplex PCR in a second round. One entry per CDR3 protein results from TCRdb running MiXCR on the multiplex PCR reads. The sample holds roughly 380,000 distinct CDR3 sequences, approximately 15% seen once. Hyperthyroidism cases were recent diagnoses of under 2 months' duration in people aged 18 to 65. Germline CDR1 and CDR2: MNHNS and SASEGT. The V and J ends lost 10 bases and 5 bases respectively, with 11 bases between them. The CDR3 runs to 11 residues. This clonotype was counted ten times or more.

The V call is TRBV6-1, the J call TRBJ1-2; TRBD1 might be the D (5 bases). The sequenced sample was peripheral blood. The sequence came from a woman aged 18-30 years with stable Graves' hyperthyroidism. This CDR3 is CATDGGYGYTF. Here the CDR3 DNA reads TGTGCCACCGACGGGGGGTATGGCTACACCTTC.